Following are 29 T cell receptor beta chains from one sample sequenced in a study of response to subunit inactivated influenza vaccine. TCRdb redid the calling of the RT-PCR reads with MiXCR, one entry per CDR3 protein. The sample holds a few hundred thousand distinct CDR3 sequences, about 15% seen once. The material sequenced was PBMCs from blood, taken 11 to 12 days after vaccination. Source of these receptors: a man over 45 who received an inactivated influenza vaccine.

The chain has TRBV11-2 and TRBJ2-1, with 7 bases aligning to TRBD2. Germline CDR1 SGHAT, CDR2 FQNNGV. The junction had 12 bases not matched to a gene; V was cut back by 0 bases and J by 4 bases. The CDR3 totals 18 residues. CDR3 in amino acids: CASSLEARWLAAYNEQFF. DNA for the CDR3: TGTGCCAGCAGCTTAGAGGCTCGGTGGCTAGCGGCTTACAATGAGCAGTTCTTC.

The table lists this clonotype with many counts. This chain connects TRBV5-1 to TRBJ2-1, with 8 bases fitting TRBD2. CDR3 length: 16 residues. V dropped 0 bases and J dropped 10; count of bases not matched to a gene: 12. CDR1 SGHRS and CDR2 YFSETQ come from the germline V gene. CDR3 nucleotide sequence: TGCGCCAGCAGCTTGGCCGCCCTAGCGGGCAACGGCGAGCAGTTCTTC. Amino acids: CASSLAALAGNGEQFF.

A few counts support this clonotype. The chain is built from TRBV5-8 and TRBJ2-1, with unresolved D. V dropped 4 bases and J dropped 4 bases, with 15 bases sitting between them. The germline CDR1 and CDR2 sequences are SGHTS and YDEGEE. The CDR3 contains 15 residues. Here the CDR3 DNA reads TGTGCCAGCAGCACCGAACGGAGATCATACAATGAGCAGTTCTTC. It encodes CASSTERRSYNEQFF.

This clonotype was seen repeatedly, ten times or more. The chain employs TRBV29-1 and TRBJ2-1; the D gene is possibly TRBD2 (6 bases). Germline V gene sequence: CDR1 SQVTM, CDR2 ANQGSEA. Trimming removed 6 bases from V and 0 bases from J, with 9 bases in between. This CDR3 is built from 13 residues. The CDR3, as DNA: TGCAGCGTCTTTAGCGGCTCCTACAATGAGCAGTTCTTC. Its translation is CSVFSGSYNEQFF.

The chain employs TRBV6-2 or TRBV6-3 and TRBJ2-7; D possibly corresponds to TRBD2 (6 bases). Germline assignment: CDR1 MNHEY and CDR2 SVGEGT. CDR3 length equals 14 residues. Trimming stripped 5 bases from V and 3 bases from J, with 14 bases between. CDR3 residues: CASSHRESSYEQYF. The DNA for the CDR3 is TGTGCCAGCAGTCACCGGGAGAGCAGCTACGAGCAGTACTTC.

This clonotype was counted between two and nine times. This rearrangement joins TRBV28 to TRBJ1-5; 11 positions match TRBD1. CDR1 MDHEN and CDR2 SYDVKM come from the germline V gene. This CDR3 has 15 amino acids. V was pared by 6 bases and J by 6 bases, with 7 bases of the junction left unmatched. CDR3 region: CASSSGQGDFQPQHF. The CDR3 nucleotides are TGTGCCAGCAGCTCGGGACAGGGGGACTTTCAGCCCCAGCATTTT.

This chain connects TRBV7-6 to TRBJ2-1, with D possibly being TRBD2 (6 bases). CDR1 and CDR2 from the germline V gene are SGHVS and FNYEAQ. This CDR3 contains 13 residues. V was pared by 8 bases and J by 7 bases, with 15 bases between. The CDR3 sequence: CASRGAAKNEQFF. In nucleotides, the CDR3 is TGTGCCAGCCGCGGGGCAGCCAAAAATGAGCAGTTCTTC.

The gene calls are TRBV7-2 and TRBJ2-3; the match to TRBD2 covers 8 bases. CDR3 length: 19 amino acids. The J segment lost 6 bases and the V segment lost 0 bases, leaving 17 bases of the junction unmatched. In germline, CDR1 is SGHTA, CDR2 FQGNSA. The DNA of the CDR3 is TGTGCCAGCAGCTTAGCGCCTTTGATGGGACTAGGGACGATCGATACGCAGTATTTT. Its translation: CASSLAPLMGLGTIDTQYF. Full variable domain (rest looked up from reference TRBV7-2 and TRBJ2-3): GAGVSQSPSNKVTEKGKDVELRCDPISGHTALYWYRQSLGQGLEFLIYFQGNSAPDKSGLPSDRFSAERTGGSVSTLTIQRTQQEDSAVYLCASSLAPLMGLGTIDTQYFGPGTRLTVL.

The chain recombines TRBV6-1 with TRBJ2-7, with TRBD2 matching 10 bases. V lost 6 bases to trimming and J lost 1 base; unmatched junction nucleotides: 6. CDR3 length: 15 residues. Germline V gene lookup returns CDR1 MNHNS and CDR2 SASEGT. As DNA, the CDR3 is TGTGCCAGCAGGAAGCTAGCGGGAGCTTCCTACGAGCAGTACTTC. Its translation is CASRKLAGASYEQYF.

This clonotype was seen more than once but under ten times. The chain joins TRBV18 to TRBJ2-7, with no clear D. Between the trimmed V and J ends, which lost 0 bases and 2 bases, there was a span of 8 bases. The germline V gene encodes CDR1 KGHSH and CDR2 LQKENI. CDR3 length equals 14 residues. CDR3 nucleotides: TGTGCCAGCTCACCACCGGTCAGCACCTACGAGCAGTACTTC. It is translated as CASSPPVSTYEQYF. Complete variable domain (other parts from reference TRBV18 and TRBJ2-7): NAGVMQNPRHLVRRRGQEARLRCSPMKGHSHVYWYRQLPEEGLKFMVYLQKENIIDESGMPKERFSAEFPKEGPSILRIQQVVRGDSAAYFCASSPPVSTYEQYFGPGTRLTVT.

V usage is TRBV4-2 and J usage is TRBJ1-5; D is perhaps TRBD1 (6 bases). This CDR3 contains 15 residues. V was cut by 8 bases and J by 7 bases, with 21 bases left in between. The germline gives CDR1 LGHNA, CDR2 YNFKEQ. DNA of the CDR3: TGTGCCAGCGGCCTCTACAGGGATCCCGGACAGCCCCAGCATTTT. It yields the protein CASGLYRDPGQPQHF.

This clonotype was recorded a few times. This sequence joins TRBV5-1 and TRBJ2-1; 8 nucleotides align to TRBD1. V dropped 5 bases and J dropped 8; count of bases not matched to a gene: 12. The CDR3 runs 15 residues. Germline CDR1 and CDR2: SGHRS and YFSETQ. The CDR3 sequence is CASSSGQGPTDEQFF. In DNA, the CDR3 is TGCGCCAGCAGTTCCGGACAGGGACCTACGGATGAGCAGTTCTTC.

This clonotype was seen a handful of times. This sequence joins TRBV6-5 and TRBJ2-7, with 7 positions matching TRBD2. The CDR3 consists of 14 residues. The V segment lost 3 bases and the J segment 3 bases; nucleotides outside the gene matches: 5. From germline, CDR1 is MNHEY and CDR2 SVGAGI. CDR3 loop: CASSYWRESYEQYF. The CDR3 DNA is TGTGCCAGCAGTTATTGGCGGGAGAGCTACGAGCAGTACTTC.

This rearrangement joins TRBV12-3 or TRBV12-4 to TRBJ1-5; no clear D gene. V lost 4 bases, J lost 3 bases, and 13 bases lay in between. The CDR3 has 15 residues. The CDR3 here is CASSSSGRLNQPQHF. The CDR3 DNA reads TGTGCCAGCAGTTCCTCCGGGCGGCTCAATCAGCCCCAGCATTTT.

In its sample, this clonotype was seen many times. The rearrangement joins TRBV5-1 to TRBJ1-5; D not resolved. The V and J ends lost 0 bases and 0 bases respectively, with 7 bases between them. This CDR3 is 15 amino acids long. The V gene's germline CDR1 is SGHRS and CDR2 YFSETQ. The CDR3 DNA follows: TGCGCCAGCAGCTTGGGGAGCTCTAGCAATCAGCCCCAGCATTTT. Amino acid sequence: CASSLGSSSNQPQHF.

CDR3 in DNA: TGTGCCACCAGCAGAACTCCTCATCTAGCGGCCCTAATAACAGATACGCAGTATTTT. Translation: CATSRTPHLAALITDTQYF. The rearrangement uses TRBV15 and TRBJ2-3; TRBD2 matches at 7 bases. Germline V gene sequence: CDR1 LNHNV, CDR2 YYDKDF (reference sequence). V lost 2 bases to trimming and J lost 3 bases; unmatched junction nucleotides: 17. CDR3 size: 19 residues.

The chain combines TRBV6-2 or TRBV6-3 with TRBJ2-1, with TRBD2 matching over 12 bases. The germline gives CDR1 MNHEY, CDR2 SVGEGT. This CDR3 contains 17 residues. V trimming: 5 bases; J trimming: 8 bases; junction bases outside the gene matches: 13. CDR3: CASSPLPASGRGDEQFF. DNA of the CDR3: TGTGCCAGCAGTCCCCTCCCGGCTAGCGGGAGGGGGGATGAGCAGTTCTTC.

The sample holds many counts of this clonotype. This chain joins TRBV12-3 or TRBV12-4 and TRBJ2-5; D is perhaps TRBD1 or TRBD2 (5 bases each). The CDR3 contains 15 residues. The V end lost 3 bases, the J end lost 4 bases, and 15 bases lay between the germline ends. In DNA, the CDR3 is TGTGCCAGCAGTTTCCGAGGGGTTAGGAGAGAGACCCAGTACTTC. Translated, it gives CASSFRGVRRETQYF.

There are a few counts of this clonotype. This chain uses TRBV6-2 or TRBV6-3 with TRBJ1-5; maybe TRBD1 (5 bases). The germline CDR1 and CDR2 sequences are MNHEY and SVGEGT. This CDR3 spans 14 amino acids. Trimming stripped 2 bases from V and 6 bases from J, with 11 bases between. The CDR3 region is CASSYLRVGQPQHF. DNA of the CDR3: TGTGCCAGCAGTTACCTCAGGGTTGGTCAGCCCCAGCATTTT.

This clonotype showed up just a few times. The V gene is TRBV5-1, the J gene TRBJ2-1, with TRBD1 identical over 9 bases. The CDR3 is 16 residues long. Germline lookup yields CDR1 SGHRS and CDR2 YFSETQ. Germline trimming cut 0 bases from V and 7 bases from J; bases unmatched to any gene: 8. Written as DNA, the CDR3 is TGCGCCAGCAGCTTGGGCGGGACAGGGTCTTGGAATGAGCAGTTCTTC. Translated: CASSLGGTGSWNEQFF.

The V gene is TRBV29-1, the J gene TRBJ2-3; either TRBD1 or TRBD2 may supply D (5 bases each). The CDR3 runs 14 residues. Trimming left V 1 base short and J 5 bases short, with 13 bases between. Germline assignment: CDR1 SQVTM and CDR2 ANQGSEA. CDR3 DNA: TGCAGCGTTGAAGGGGGACGTTGGATAGATACGCAGTATTTT. This sequence encodes CSVEGGRWIDTQYF.

Only a few counts were recorded for this clonotype. The chain combines TRBV2 with TRBJ2-7, with TRBD2 identical over 9 bases. After removal of 7 bases from V and 5 bases from J, the junction contained 9 bases not matched to a gene. Germline V CDR1 and CDR2: SNHLY, FYNNEI. The CDR3 totals 14 residues. The CDR3 DNA follows: TGTGCCAGCAACGGGGGACTAGCTCGAAACGAGCAGTACTTC. Translating gives CASNGGLARNEQYF.

The chain is built from TRBV5-6 and TRBJ2-4, with 9 bases aligning to TRBD2. The CDR3 is 18 residues long. V was pared by 2 bases and J by 7 bases, with 16 bases of the junction left unmatched. Germline V gives CDR1 SGHDT, CDR2 YYEEEE. The CDR3 nucleotides are TGTGCCAGCAGCTTTCAAGGACATCGGCGGGAGGGGGGTAACATTCAGTACTTC. It yields the protein CASSFQGHRREGGNIQYF.

This clonotype has ten or more counts. The chain carries TRBV4-3 and TRBJ2-1; weak D call: TRBD2 (6 bases). CDR1 is LGHNA, CDR2 YSLEER, per germline. This CDR3 is built from 13 residues. The V gene lost 0 bases and the J gene lost 13 bases, with 13 bases spanning the gap. The CDR3 nucleotides read TGCGCCAGCAGCCAAGAGGAGGGCACAGAACAGTTCTTC. Translation gives CASSQEEGTEQFF.

The V and J genes are TRBV11-2 and TRBJ2-5; 8 bases fit TRBD1. V was clipped by 5 bases and J by 5 bases; unmatched bases: 7. Germline V gives CDR1 SGHAT, CDR2 FQNNGV. There are 14 residues in the CDR3. DNA for the CDR3: TGTGCCAGCAGCCCGACCACAGGGGGGGAGACCCAGTACTTC. As protein: CASSPTTGGETQYF.

In this sample, this clonotype turned up a few times. J is TRBJ2-7 and V is TRBV7-2; the D is unclear. The CDR3 is made up of 14 amino acids. Looked up from germline, CDR1 is SGHTA and CDR2 is FQGNSA. The germline V and J ends were trimmed by 2 bases and 2 bases, with 10 bases remaining between them. The CDR3, as DNA: TGTGCCAGCAGCTTAACCATGTACGCCTACGAGCAGTACTTC. This gives the protein CASSLTMYAYEQYF.

On this clonotype itself: One end of the junction varies from germline; a read error may be responsible. The rearrangement joins TRBV20-1 to TRBJ1-1; D may be TRBD1 (5 bases). The CDR3 has 12 amino acids. Per germline, CDR1 DFQATT and CDR2 SNEGSKA (reference sequence). The CDR3 region is CSARAGMTEVFF. In DNA form, the CDR3 reads TGCAGTGCTAGGGCAGGGATGACTGAAGTTTTCTTT.

The chain joins TRBV20-1 to TRBJ1-2; a weak D match, TRBD1 (6 bases). Between the trimmed V and J ends, which lost 4 bases and 6 bases, there was a span of 12 bases. Germline V lookup: CDR1 DFQATT, CDR2 SNEGSKA (reference sequence). This CDR3 contains 12 residues. The CDR3 loop reads CSAIQGSHGYTF. The CDR3 nucleotides are TGCAGTGCTATCCAGGGGAGTCATGGCTACACCTTC.

This clonotype was picked up a small number of times. V and J are TRBV5-6 and TRBJ1-2, with a tentative D call TRBD1 (5 bases). Germline CDR1 and CDR2: SGHDT and YYEEEE. The length of the CDR3 is 14 residues. Trimming cost V 3 bases and J 2 bases, with 11 bases left between them. The CDR3, as DNA: TGTGCCAGCAGCTGGGGGGAGCCGAACTATGGCTACACCTTC. It translates to CASSWGEPNYGYTF.